This record covers a single TCR beta chain. Its antigen is unknown. This sample was taken from a study of shared clonotypes between healthy human individuals. General study results and limits: Even with large depth, rarefaction showed that sorted-subset sequencing was incomplete. Estimated richness was generally greater in naive than memory subsets.

From germline, CDR1 is SEHNR and CDR2 FQNEAQ (reference sequence). Trimming took 0 bases from V and 9 from J, leaving 12 bases between them. There are 14 residues in the CDR3. Profiled with immunoSEQ multiplex PCR; TCRdb holds only in-frame clones, not every one. This sample yields 2 million to 3 million clones, of which roughly 93% are seen a single time; 0.36% belongs to the top ten. The receptor's source is a man aged 18-30 years in good health. Some clones in this sample may be carry-over from other donors' samples. Sequenced: naive CD4+ T cells from PBMCs. Subset described: CD45RA+ positively selected. V is TRBV7-9 and J is TRBJ1-5; D not resolved. CDR3 bases: TGTGCCAGCAGCTTAGCCGGGCAGTTCACGCCCCAGCATTTT. It is translated as CASSLAGQFTPQHF.